This T cell receptor (beta chain) came from a study of a mutant IDH1 vaccine in newly diagnosed glioma. The table came from immunoSEQ multiplex PCR; TCRdb's copy has only in-frame clones and leaves some out. The table lists approximately 92,000 clones, around 80% of them singletons, with 6.5% to 9.5% in the top ten. Time point meaning: baseline, week 1 (first vaccination visit). Treatment specified: pre-vaccination baseline after standard-of-care therapy. Germline V gene data show CDR1 as SGHTA and CDR2 as FQGNSA. CDR3 length: 17 amino acids. Trimming removed 0 bases from V and 1 base from J; junction bases left unmatched: 4.

This clonotype was sampled from a middle-aged man with glioma. This chain connects TRBV7-2 to TRBJ2-7; 12 nucleotides agree with TRBD2. The sample consisted of PBMCs, taken from a glioma patient treated with radiotherapy, temozolomide or both. CDR3 nucleotide sequence: TGTGCCAGCAGCTTAGCGGTCGGACTAGCGGGATCCTACGAGCAGTACTTC. Amino acids: CASSLAVGLAGSYEQYF.